Listed below are T cell receptor beta chains from one sample, sequenced in a study of beta chain features in type 1 diabetes. TCRdb keeps only in-frame clones here, not all; method: immunoSEQ multiplex PCR. This table has 450,000 to 600,000 clones, about 29% appearing once. Material for sequencing was naive CD4+ T cells from blood. Receptors originate from a man between 18 and 35 years old in good health. The CDR3 runs from the conserved cysteine through the conserved F or W. D genes are given only for firm matches. The listing skips clone size in some rows; elsewhere it reads once, few, many or a size class.

TRBV6-1	NA	TRBJ2-5	few	CASSRDTQETQYF	TGTGCCAGCAGCCGGGACACCCAAGAGACCCAGTACTTC
TRBV18	NA	TRBJ2-1	NA	CASSPGMSTYNEQFF	TGTGCCAGCTCACCAGGGATGAGCACCTACAATGAGCAGTTCTTC
TRBV7-9	NA	TRBJ1-1	few	CASSLSYRMNTEAFF	TGTGCCAGCAGCTTATCGTACAGAATGAACACTGAAGCTTTCTTT
TRBV6-6	NA	TRBJ2-1	few	CATGQSSTNEQFF	TGTGCCACCGGACAGTCGTCCACAAATGAGCAGTTCTTC
TRBV11-2	NA	TRBJ2-5	few	CASDKDGRGQTQYF	TGTGCCAGCGACAAAGACGGCAGGGGTCAGACCCAGTACTTC
TRBV15	TRBD2	TRBJ2-1	NA	CATRTSGSRGEQFF	TGTGCCACCAGGACTAGCGGGAGCCGGGGTGAGCAGTTCTTC
TRBV28	NA	TRBJ2-2	once	CASSGPGQLTGELFF	TGTGCCAGCAGTGGCCCCGGACAGCTCACCGGGGAGCTGTTTTTT
TRBV5-1	NA	TRBJ2-5	NA	CASAIPGQETQYF	TGCGCCAGCGCCATCCCGGGCCAAGAGACCCAGTACTTC
TRBV30	NA	TRBJ2-2	few	CAWAPGTGELFF	TGTGCCTGGGCCCCCGGTACCGGGGAGCTGTTTTTT
TRBV15	NA	TRBJ2-2	few	CATSRVGIGELFF	TGTGCCACCAGCAGAGTTGGGATCGGGGAGCTGTTTTTT
TRBV20-1	NA	TRBJ2-5	NA	CSAGKETQYF	TGCAGTGCGGGGAAGGAGACCCAGTACTTC
TRBV9	TRBD1	TRBJ1-2	NA	CASSVGGQGSGYTF	TGTGCCAGCAGCGTAGGGGGACAGGGATCCGGCTACACCTTC
TRBV5-4	TRBD1	TRBJ2-7	few	CASSLRGLDEQYF	TGTGCCAGCAGCTTGAGGGGGCTGGACGAGCAGTACTTC
TRBV30	NA	TRBJ2-1	NA	CAWQTGSNEQFF	TGTGCCTGGCAGACTGGCAGCAATGAGCAGTTCTTC
TRBV10-3	TRBD1	TRBJ1-5	NA	CAISRTGGNQPQHF	TGTGCCATCAGCAGGACAGGGGGAAATCAGCCCCAGCATTTT
TRBV5-1	NA	TRBJ1-1	few	CASSPRDSNTEAFF	TGCGCCAGCAGCCCCCGGGATTCGAACACTGAAGCTTTCTTT
TRBV5-6	TRBD2	TRBJ2-3	NA	CASSLSAGAPTDTQYF	TGTGCCAGCAGCTTGTCGGCGGGAGCTCCCACAGATACGCAGTATTTT
TRBV7-2	NA	TRBJ1-1	once	CASSALQGWTEAFF	TGTGCCAGCAGCGCCCTACAGGGCTGGACTGAAGCTTTCTTT
TRBV27	NA	TRBJ2-7	NA	CASSSRDLQYF	TGTGCCAGCAGTAGCCGGGACTTGCAGTACTTC
TRBV30	TRBD1	TRBJ2-7	NA	CAWSPLKGQGSYEQYF	TGTGCCTGGAGCCCGCTAAAGGGACAGGGTTCCTACGAGCAGTACTTC
TRBV7-8	TRBD2	TRBJ2-2	NA	CASSPRGSGFTGELFF	TGTGCCAGCAGCCCCCGGGGTAGCGGGTTCACCGGGGAGCTGTTTTTT
TRBV18	NA	TRBJ2-5	few	CASSPGAETQYF	TGTGCCAGCTCACCAGGGGCAGAGACCCAGTACTTC
TRBV7-2	NA	TRBJ2-7	few	CASSHGGSYEQYF	TGTGCCAGCAGCCACGGTGGGTCCTACGAGCAGTACTTC
TRBV14	TRBD1	TRBJ1-4	NA	CASSPGTGSEKLFF	TGTGCCAGCAGTCCCGGGACAGGGTCTGAAAAACTGTTTTTT
TRBV7-9	TRBD2	TRBJ2-5	NA	CASSRTGLAPRETQYF	TGTGCCAGCAGCAGAACCGGACTAGCCCCTCGAGAGACCCAGTACTTC
TRBV7-9	TRBD2	TRBJ2-1	NA	CASSLVLANGNEQFF	TGTGCCAGCAGCTTAGTACTAGCGAACGGGAATGAGCAGTTCTTC
TRBV7-3	NA	TRBJ2-5	NA	CASSLKGNQETQYF	TGTGCCAGCAGCTTAAAGGGCAACCAAGAGACCCAGTACTTC
TRBV30	NA	TRBJ2-3	few	CAWSVPNTQYF	TGTGCCTGGAGTGTCCCGAATACGCAGTATTTT
TRBV29-1	NA	TRBJ1-4	NA	CSVDRLQAGEKLFF	TGCAGCGTTGACCGACTCCAAGCTGGTGAAAAACTGTTTTTT
TRBV7-8	NA	TRBJ2-3	NA	CASSLGTFTDTQYF	TGTGCCAGCAGCTTGGGGACTTTCACAGATACGCAGTATTTT
TRBV2	NA	TRBJ2-7	NA	CASREDGGYEQYF	TGTGCCAGCAGGGAGGACGGAGGCTACGAGCAGTACTTC
TRBV4-3	NA	TRBJ2-5	NA	CASSQRGTGTEETQYF	TGCGCCAGCAGCCAAAGGGGAACCGGGACCGAAGAGACCCAGTACTTC
TRBV7-9	NA	TRBJ2-5	NA	CASSLDAPGTQYF	TGTGCCAGCAGCTTAGACGCCCCAGGGACCCAGTACTTC
TRBV9	NA	TRBJ2-5	few	CASSVAGRPGETQYF	TGTGCCAGCAGCGTAGCGGGAAGGCCGGGGGAGACCCAGTACTTC
TRBV30	NA	TRBJ1-5	NA	CAWSLTRRNQPQHF	TGTGCCTGGAGTTTAACCAGGAGAAATCAGCCCCAGCATTTT
TRBV30	NA	TRBJ2-5	NA	CAWRLNQETQYF	TGTGCCTGGAGGCTAAACCAAGAGACCCAGTACTTC
TRBV30	NA	TRBJ2-7	NA	CAWSVLSEQYF	TGTGCCTGGAGTGTACTGTCCGAGCAGTACTTC
TRBV30	NA	TRBJ2-5	NA	CAWSVRYQETQYF	TGTGCCTGGAGTGTGAGGTACCAAGAGACCCAGTACTTC
TRBV30	NA	TRBJ2-5	few	CACLRGETQYF	TGTGCCTGCCTCAGGGGAGAGACCCAGTACTTC
TRBV5-4	NA	TRBJ2-3	NA	CASSRRDSTDTQYF	TGTGCCAGCAGTCGACGGGACTCCACAGATACGCAGTATTTT
TRBV6-5	TRBD2	TRBJ2-7	NA	CASIGTSGRREQYF	TGTGCCAGCATCGGGACTAGCGGGAGGAGAGAGCAGTACTTC
TRBV2	TRBD1	TRBJ2-7	few	CASRGTGGDEQYF	TGTGCCAGCAGAGGGACAGGGGGCGACGAGCAGTACTTC
TRBV5-1	TRBD1	TRBJ2-7	few	CASRQTPTGVYEQYF	TGCGCCAGCAGACAAACACCGACAGGGGTCTACGAGCAGTACTTC
TRBV23-1	NA	TRBJ2-3	few	CASSRLGYF	TGCGCCAGCTCTCGGTTGGGCTATTTT
TRBV19	TRBD2	TRBJ2-1	NA	CASSLAGVSPNEQFF	TGTGCCAGTAGCCTAGCGGGAGTTAGCCCCAATGAGCAGTTCTTC
TRBV9	TRBD2	TRBJ2-5	few	CASSGGLAGETQYF	TGTGCCAGCAGCGGCGGACTAGCGGGTGAGACCCAGTACTTC
TRBV7-3	NA	TRBJ2-3	NA	CASSLRGLDTDTQYF	TGTGCCAGCAGCTTAAGAGGACTGGACACAGATACGCAGTATTTT
TRBV9	TRBD1	TRBJ1-3	NA	CASSISGQSSGNTIYF	TGTGCCAGCAGCATATCGGGACAGAGCTCTGGAAACACCATATATTTT
TRBV7-2	NA	TRBJ2-1	NA	CASSLQDSSYNEQFF	TGTGCCAGCAGCCTGCAAGACAGCTCCTACAATGAGCAGTTCTTC
TRBV30	NA	TRBJ1-2	NA	CAWSVESERVNYGYTF	TGTGCCTGGAGTGTAGAGAGCGAGAGGGTTAACTATGGCTACACCTTC
TRBV7-6	NA	TRBJ2-3	NA	CASMQGSTDTQYF	TGTGCCAGCATGCAGGGAAGCACAGATACGCAGTATTTT
TRBV7-3	TRBD2	TRBJ2-2	few	CASSLMASGNAGELFF	TGTGCCAGCAGCTTAATGGCTAGCGGGAACGCCGGGGAGCTGTTTTTT
TRBV15	NA	TRBJ2-5	NA	CATSRSYGGTGSRETQYF	TGTGCCACCAGCAGAAGTTATGGGGGAACAGGGTCCAGGGAGACCCAGTACTTC
TRBV19	NA	TRBJ2-7	NA	CASSKTSGGEQYF	TGTGCCAGTAGTAAGACTAGTGGCGGCGAGCAGTACTTC
TRBV2	NA	TRBJ2-7	few	CASSARYLYEQYF	TGTGCCAGCAGTGCCCGATATCTCTACGAGCAGTACTTC
TRBV7-2	NA	TRBJ2-1	few	CASSLDPSLNEQFF	TGTGCCAGCAGCTTAGATCCTTCCCTAAATGAGCAGTTCTTC
TRBV19	TRBD2	TRBJ2-1	NA	CASRRTSGRSYNEQFF	TGTGCCAGTAGGCGGACTAGCGGGAGGTCCTACAATGAGCAGTTCTTC